What follows describes a single T cell receptor (beta chain). Its matching antigen is unknown. The sample originates from a study of shared clonotypes between healthy human individuals. Findings and caveats of the study: Estimated richness values were generally larger in naive subsets than in memory subsets.

Looked up from germline, CDR1 is SGHRS and CDR2 is YFSETQ. This CDR3 contains 14 residues. Germline trimming cut 2 bases from V and 3 bases from J; bases unmatched to any gene: 5. TCRdb's table, derived via immunoSEQ multiplex PCR, lists solely in-frame clones and lacks some. This table holds millions of clones, just over 90% found once. The TCR comes from a man younger than 35 in good health. Some clones in this sample may be carry-over from other donors' samples. Material for sequencing was naive CD4+ T cells from PBMCs. Subset described: CD45RA+ positively selected. The gene calls are TRBV5-1 and TRBJ2-7, with 7 nucleotides matching TRBD2. CDR3 sequence reads: CASSFAGAIYEQYF. As DNA, the CDR3 is TGCGCCAGCAGCTTTGCGGGAGCGATCTACGAGCAGTACTTC.